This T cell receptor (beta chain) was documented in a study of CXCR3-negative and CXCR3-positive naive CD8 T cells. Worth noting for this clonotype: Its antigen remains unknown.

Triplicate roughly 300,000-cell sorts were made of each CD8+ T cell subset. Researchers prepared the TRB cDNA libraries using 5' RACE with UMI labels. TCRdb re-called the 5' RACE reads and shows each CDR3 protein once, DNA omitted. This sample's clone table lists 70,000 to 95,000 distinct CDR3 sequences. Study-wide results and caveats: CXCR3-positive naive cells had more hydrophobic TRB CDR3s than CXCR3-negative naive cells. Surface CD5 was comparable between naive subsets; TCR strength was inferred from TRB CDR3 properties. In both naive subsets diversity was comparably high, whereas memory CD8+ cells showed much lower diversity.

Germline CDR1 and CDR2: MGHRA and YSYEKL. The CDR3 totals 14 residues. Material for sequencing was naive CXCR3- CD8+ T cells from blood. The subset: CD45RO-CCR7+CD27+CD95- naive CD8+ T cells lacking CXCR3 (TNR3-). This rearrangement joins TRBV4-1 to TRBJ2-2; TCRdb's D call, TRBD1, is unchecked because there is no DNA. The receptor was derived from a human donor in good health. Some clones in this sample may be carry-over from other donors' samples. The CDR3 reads CASSQRGLGGELFF.